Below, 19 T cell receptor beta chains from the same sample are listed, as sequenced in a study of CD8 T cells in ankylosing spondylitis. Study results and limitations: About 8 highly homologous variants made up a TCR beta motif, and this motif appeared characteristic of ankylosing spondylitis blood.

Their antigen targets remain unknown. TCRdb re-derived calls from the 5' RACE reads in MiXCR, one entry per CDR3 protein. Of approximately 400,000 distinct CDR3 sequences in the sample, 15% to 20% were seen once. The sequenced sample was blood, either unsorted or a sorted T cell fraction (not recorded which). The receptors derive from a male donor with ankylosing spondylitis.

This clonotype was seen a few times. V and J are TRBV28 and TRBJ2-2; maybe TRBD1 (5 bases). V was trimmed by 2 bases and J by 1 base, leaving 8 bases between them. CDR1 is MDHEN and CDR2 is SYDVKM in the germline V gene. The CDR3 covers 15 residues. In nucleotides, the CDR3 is TGTGCCAGCAGTTTAACAGGCCGGAACACCGGGGAGCTGTTTTTT. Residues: CASSLTGRNTGELFF. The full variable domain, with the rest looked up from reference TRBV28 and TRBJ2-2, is DVKVTQSSRYLVKRTGEKVFLECVQDMDHENMFWYRQDPGLGLRLIYFSYDVKMKEKGDIPEGYSVSREKKERFSLILESASTNQTSMYLCASSLTGRNTGELFFGEGSRLTVL.

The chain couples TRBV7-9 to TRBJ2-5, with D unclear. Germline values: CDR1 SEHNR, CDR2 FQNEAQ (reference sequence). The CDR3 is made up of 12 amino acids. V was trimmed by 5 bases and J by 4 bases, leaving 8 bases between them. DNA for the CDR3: TGTGCCAGCAGCACGCCCCCAGAGACCCAGTACTTC. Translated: CASSTPPETQYF.

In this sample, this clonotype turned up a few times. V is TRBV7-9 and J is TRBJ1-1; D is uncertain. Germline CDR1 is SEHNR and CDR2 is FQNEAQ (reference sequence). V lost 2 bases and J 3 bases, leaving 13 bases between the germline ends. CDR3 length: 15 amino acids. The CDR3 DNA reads TGTGCCAGCAGCTTAATTCGGGGAAACCACACTGAAGCTTTCTTT. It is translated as CASSLIRGNHTEAFF.

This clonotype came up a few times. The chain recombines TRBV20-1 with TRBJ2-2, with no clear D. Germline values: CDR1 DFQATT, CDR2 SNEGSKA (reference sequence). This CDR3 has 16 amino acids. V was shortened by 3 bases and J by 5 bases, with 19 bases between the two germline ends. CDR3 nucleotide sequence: TGCAGTGCTAGGGCCCCCCGAGCGATGGCGACCGGGGAGCTGTTTTTT. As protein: CSARAPRAMATGELFF.

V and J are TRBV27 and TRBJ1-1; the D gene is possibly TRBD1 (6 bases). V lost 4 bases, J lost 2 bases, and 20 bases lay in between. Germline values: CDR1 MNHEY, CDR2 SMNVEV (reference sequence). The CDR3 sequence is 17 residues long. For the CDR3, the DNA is TGTGCCAGCAGTTCCCCATATCCGGGACACCCTAACACTGAAGCTTTCTTT. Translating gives CASSSPYPGHPNTEAFF.

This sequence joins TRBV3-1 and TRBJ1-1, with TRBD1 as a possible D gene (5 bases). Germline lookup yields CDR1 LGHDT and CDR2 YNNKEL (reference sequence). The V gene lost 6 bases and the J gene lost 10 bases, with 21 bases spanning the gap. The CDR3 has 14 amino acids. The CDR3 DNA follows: TGTGCCAGCAGTCAACCGACAGCGGGCACCCGAGCTTTCTTT. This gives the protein CASSQPTAGTRAFF. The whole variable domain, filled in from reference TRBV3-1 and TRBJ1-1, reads DTAVSQTPKYLVTQMGNDKSIKCEQNLGHDTMYWYKQDSKKFLKIMFSYNNKELIINETVPNRFSPKSPDKAHLNLHINSLELGDSAVYFCASSQPTAGTRAFFGQGTRLTVV.

The CDR3 DNA follows: TGTGCCAGCAGCCATTTAGGGGTTGGCTATGGCTACACCTTC. This encodes CASSHLGVGYGYTF. The chain carries TRBV3-1 and TRBJ1-2, with D maybe TRBD1 (5 bases). Between the trimmed V and J ends, which lost 3 bases and 4 bases, there was a span of 12 bases. CDR1 and CDR2 (germline): LGHDT, YNNKEL (reference sequence). This CDR3 spans 14 amino acids.

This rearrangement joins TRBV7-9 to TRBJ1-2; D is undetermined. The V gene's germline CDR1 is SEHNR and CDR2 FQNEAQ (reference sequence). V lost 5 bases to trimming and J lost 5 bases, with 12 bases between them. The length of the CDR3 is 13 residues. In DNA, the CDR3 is TGTGCCAGCAGCGTCGGGAGCTGGTATGGCTACACCTTC. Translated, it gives CASSVGSWYGYTF.

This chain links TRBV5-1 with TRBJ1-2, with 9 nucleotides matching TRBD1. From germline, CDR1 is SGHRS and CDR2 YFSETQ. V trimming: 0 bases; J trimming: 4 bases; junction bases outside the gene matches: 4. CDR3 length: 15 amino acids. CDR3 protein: CASSLATGGSYGYTF. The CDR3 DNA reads TGCGCCAGCAGCTTGGCGACAGGGGGATCCTATGGCTACACCTTC. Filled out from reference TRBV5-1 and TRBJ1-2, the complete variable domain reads KAGVTQTPRYLIKTRGQQVTLSCSPISGHRSVSWYQQTPGQGLQFLFEYFSETQRNKGNFPGRFSGRQFSNSRSEMNVSTLELGDSALYLCASSLATGGSYGYTFGSGTRLTVV.

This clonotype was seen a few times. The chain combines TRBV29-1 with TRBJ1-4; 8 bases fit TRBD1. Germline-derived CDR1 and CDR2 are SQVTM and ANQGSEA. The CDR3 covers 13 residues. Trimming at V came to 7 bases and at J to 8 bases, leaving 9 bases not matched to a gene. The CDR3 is CSARTGIGEKLFF. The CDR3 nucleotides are TGCAGCGCTAGGACAGGGATTGGGGAAAAACTGTTTTTT.

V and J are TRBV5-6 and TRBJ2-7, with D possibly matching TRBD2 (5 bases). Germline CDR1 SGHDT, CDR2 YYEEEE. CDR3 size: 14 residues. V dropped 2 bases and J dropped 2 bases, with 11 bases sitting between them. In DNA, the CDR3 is TGTGCCAGCAGCTTCGTACACGGGGCCTACGAGCAGTACTTC. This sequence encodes CASSFVHGAYEQYF.

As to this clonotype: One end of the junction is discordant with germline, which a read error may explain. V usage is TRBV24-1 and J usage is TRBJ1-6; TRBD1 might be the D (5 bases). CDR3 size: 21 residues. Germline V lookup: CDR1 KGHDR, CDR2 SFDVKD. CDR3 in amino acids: CATCDLDSRRVDSSYNSPLHF. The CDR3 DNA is TGTGCCACCTGTGATTTGGACTCGCGCAGGGTAGATAGCTCCTATAATTCACCCCTCCACTTT.

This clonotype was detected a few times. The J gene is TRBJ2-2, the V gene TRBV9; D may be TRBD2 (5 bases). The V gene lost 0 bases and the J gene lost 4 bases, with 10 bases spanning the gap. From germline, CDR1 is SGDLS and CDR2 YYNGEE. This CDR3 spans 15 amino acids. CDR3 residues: CASSVGASPTGELFF. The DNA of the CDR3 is TGTGCCAGCAGCGTAGGGGCTAGCCCCACCGGGGAGCTGTTTTTT.

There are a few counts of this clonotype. The CDR3 sequence is CSARDRARDTNNEQFF. The CDR3 nucleotides read TGCAGTGCTAGAGATAGGGCTAGGGACACTAACAATGAGCAGTTCTTC. The chain joins TRBV20-1 to TRBJ2-1; TRBD1 might be the D (6 bases). Germline values: CDR1 DFQATT, CDR2 SNEGSKA (reference sequence). The CDR3 is 16 residues long. The V end lost 0 bases, the J end lost 5 bases, and 17 bases lay between the germline ends.

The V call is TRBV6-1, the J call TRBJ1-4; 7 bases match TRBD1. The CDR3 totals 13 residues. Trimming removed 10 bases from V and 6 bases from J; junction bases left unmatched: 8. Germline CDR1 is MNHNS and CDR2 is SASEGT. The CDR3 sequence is CATREGADEKLFF. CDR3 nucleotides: TGTGCCACCCGGGAGGGGGCGGATGAAAAACTGTTTTTT.

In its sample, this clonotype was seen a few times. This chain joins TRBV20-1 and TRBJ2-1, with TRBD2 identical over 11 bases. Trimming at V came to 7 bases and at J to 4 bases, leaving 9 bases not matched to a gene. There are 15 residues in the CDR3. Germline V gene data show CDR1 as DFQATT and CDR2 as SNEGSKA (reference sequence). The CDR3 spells CSGRASGRTYNEQFF. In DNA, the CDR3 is TGCAGTGGGAGGGCTAGCGGGAGGACTTACAATGAGCAGTTCTTC.

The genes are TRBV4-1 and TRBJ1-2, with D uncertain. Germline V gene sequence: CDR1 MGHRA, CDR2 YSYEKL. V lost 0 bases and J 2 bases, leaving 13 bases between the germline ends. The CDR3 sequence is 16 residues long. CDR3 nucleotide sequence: TGCGCCAGCAGCCAAGAAGTAGCGACGGGCAACTATGGCTACACCTTC. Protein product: CASSQEVATGNYGYTF.

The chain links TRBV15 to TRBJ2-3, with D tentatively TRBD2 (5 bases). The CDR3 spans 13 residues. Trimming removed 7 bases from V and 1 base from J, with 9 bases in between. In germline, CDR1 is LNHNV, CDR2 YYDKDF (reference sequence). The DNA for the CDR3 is TGTGCCACCAAACGGGGAGGCACAGATACGCAGTATTTT. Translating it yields CATKRGGTDTQYF.

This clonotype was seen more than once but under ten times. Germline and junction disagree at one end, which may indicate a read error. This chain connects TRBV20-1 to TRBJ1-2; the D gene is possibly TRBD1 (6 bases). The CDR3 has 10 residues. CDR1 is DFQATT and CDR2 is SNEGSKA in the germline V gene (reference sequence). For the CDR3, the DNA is TGCAGTGCTAGAGATCGGGACACCCACTTC. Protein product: CSARDRDTHF.